Listed below are T cell receptor beta chains from one sample, sequenced in a study of response to subunit inactivated influenza vaccine. TCRdb passed the RT-PCR reads through MiXCR, listing each CDR3 protein once. Here the sample spans roughly 650,000 distinct CDR3 sequences, approximately 14% being singletons. Source: PBMCs from blood, taken 12 days after vaccination. Every receptor here comes from a middle-aged man who received an inactivated influenza vaccine. Both conserved end residues are part of each CDR3. Fields, in order: D gene, clone size, V gene, J gene, CDR3 DNA, CDR3 protein. The D gene is left open where the match is weak. Some rows mark clone size as missing; the rest say once, few, many or name a class of expanded clone.

>TRBD2|NA|TRBV12-3/TRBV12-4|TRBJ2-3
TGTGCCAGCAGTTTCTTCCTAGCGGGAGGTGGGGCAGATACGCAGTATTTT
CASSFFLAGGGADTQYF
>NA|few|TRBV12-3/TRBV12-4|TRBJ2-1
TGTGCCAGCAAGGGGGGGGGGGCGGTGAACAATGAGCAGTTCTTC
CASKGGGAVNNEQFF
>NA|few|TRBV4-2|TRBJ2-1
TGTGCCAGCAGCCACGGGCCGAATGAGCAGTTCTTC
CASSHGPNEQFF
>NA|NA|TRBV20-1|TRBJ1-6
TGCAGTGCTAGGCGGCAGTCTAATTCACCCCTCCACTTT
CSARRQSNSPLHF
>TRBD1|NA|TRBV7-9|TRBJ2-7
TGTGCCAGCAGCCCGATGCGCCGGACAGGGGGAGACGAGCAGTACTTC
CASSPMRRTGGDEQYF
>NA|few|TRBV20-1|TRBJ2-3
TGCAGTGCTAGAGCCGCTACGACTAGCACAGATACGCAGTATTTT
CSARAATTSTDTQYF
>NA|few|TRBV12-3/TRBV12-4|TRBJ2-3
TGTGCCAGCAGTACAGACAGGCCAGAGACGCAGTATTTT
CASSTDRPETQYF
>NA|few|TRBV28|TRBJ2-3
TGTGCCAGCAGTTTATGGCTAGCCGGATCAGATACGCAGTATTTT
CASSLWLAGSDTQYF
>TRBD2|NA|TRBV20-1|TRBJ2-7
TGCAGTGCTAGAGACGGGACTAGTGGCGCCGAGCAGTACTTC
CSARDGTSGAEQYF
>TRBD2|many|TRBV5-1|TRBJ2-1
TGCGCCAGCAGCGCGACTAGCGGGAGAACCTACAATGAGCAGTTCTTC
CASSATSGRTYNEQFF
>TRBD2|few|TRBV6-2/TRBV6-3|TRBJ2-4
TGTGCCAGCAGTTCACCCCGATTTAGCGGGAGAGACCTAGCCAAAAACATTCAGTACTTC
CASSSPRFSGRDLAKNIQYF
>NA|few|TRBV20-1|TRBJ1-2
TGCAGTGTAACGGGGCAGGGGTCCGGCTACACCTTC
CSVTGQGSGYTF
>TRBD2|NA|TRBV4-1|TRBJ2-3
TGCGCCAGCAGCCAGCGACTAGCGGGGAGTAGCACAGATACGCAGTATTTT
CASSQRLAGSSTDTQYF
>TRBD2|few|TRBV5-4|TRBJ2-7
TGTGCCATTAGCGGGTTGGGGAACGAGCAGTACTTC
CAISGLGNEQYF
>NA|once|TRBV2|TRBJ2-6
TGTGCCAGCATCGGTCAGGGGCCTCACTTCTCTGGGGCCAACGTCCTGACTTTC
CASIGQGPHFSGANVLTF
>NA|few|TRBV20-1|TRBJ2-7
TGCAGTGCTAGAGGTAGAAACACTTTCTACGAGCAGTACTTC
CSARGRNTFYEQYF
>NA|NA|TRBV3-1|TRBJ2-7
TGTGCCAGCTCCAAGCAGGCCCCTTGGACACACGAGCAGTACTTC
CASSKQAPWTHEQYF
>NA|many|TRBV7-6|TRBJ1-5
TGTGCCAGCAGCCCTGCAGGGAGAGGCAATCAGCCCCAGCATTTT
CASSPAGRGNQPQHF
>TRBD1|few|TRBV6-2/TRBV6-3|TRBJ1-6
TGTGCCAGCAGCTCGGACAGGGGATACTCACCCCTCCACTTT
CASSSDRGYSPLHF
>NA|few|TRBV7-2|TRBJ2-2
TGTGCCAGCAGCTTCGACAGATCTATGAACACCGGGGAGCTGTTTTTT
CASSFDRSMNTGELFF
>NA|NA|TRBV6-1|TRBJ2-2
TGTGCCAGCAGCCCGTCGGTCCCACCCGGGGAGCTGTTTTTT
CASSPSVPPGELFF
>NA|NA|TRBV19|TRBJ2-7
TGTGCCAGTAGTACCCAAAAGACCGGAACCTACGAGCAGTACTTC
CASSTQKTGTYEQYF
>NA|many|TRBV12-3/TRBV12-4|TRBJ2-1
TGTGCCAGCAGCCCGCGGACCTCCTACAATGAGCAGTTCTTC
CASSPRTSYNEQFF
>NA|NA|TRBV20-1|TRBJ1-1
TGCAGTGCCCAGGGACGCCGGGGGCGAGGCATGAGCACTGAAGCTTTCTTT
CSAQGRRGRGMSTEAFF
>NA|once|TRBV9|TRBJ2-7
TGTGCCAGCAGCCCAAGCGGGTCGGGGTCCTACGAGCAGTACTTC
CASSPSGSGSYEQYF
>TRBD1|NA|TRBV27|TRBJ1-4
TGTGCCAGCAGTTTTTCGGGACAGGGGAAACTGTTTTTT
CASSFSGQGKLFF
>NA|NA|TRBV4-3|TRBJ2-7
TGCGCCAGCAGCCAAAGACCAGGGGGGGGGCTGTACGAGCAGTACTTC
CASSQRPGGGLYEQYF
>TRBD2|NA|TRBV7-9|TRBJ2-1
TGTGCCAGCAGCTCAGTAGGCCTAGCGGGGCCTTACAATGAGCAGTTCTTC
CASSSVGLAGPYNEQFF
>NA|NA|TRBV7-9|TRBJ1-1
TGTGCCAGCAGTTCCTCAACCAGGGGTCCCACTGAAGCTTTCTTT
CASSSSTRGPTEAFF
>NA|NA|TRBV28|TRBJ1-2
TGTGCCAGCGGTTTAGCGGGAACTAACTATGGCTACACCTTC
CASGLAGTNYGYTF
>NA|NA|TRBV10-2|TRBJ1-2
TGCGCCAGCAGTGAGTGGTCCTCCATGGGCTACACCTTC
CASSEWSSMGYTF
>TRBD1|once|TRBV11-2|TRBJ2-5
TGTGCCAGCAGCCGAGGGACAGGGGGATTCCAAGAGACCCAGTACTTC
CASSRGTGGFQETQYF
>TRBD2|NA|TRBV7-3|TRBJ2-3
TGTGCCAGCAGCTCAACTCGGGCGGGAGTTACCACAGATACGCAGTATTTT
CASSSTRAGVTTDTQYF
>TRBD2|NA|TRBV20-1|TRBJ2-1
TGCAGTGCTAGTAGCCTAGCGGGAGGGCCCGCCTACAATGAGCAGTTCTTC
CSASSLAGGPAYNEQFF
>NA|few|TRBV11-2|TRBJ2-1
TGTGCCAGCAGCTCCTTGACAGGTTCCTACAATGAGCAGTTCTTC
CASSSLTGSYNEQFF
>NA|NA|TRBV7-9|TRBJ2-2
TGTGCCAGCAGCCAGGCTTGGAGAACCGGGGAGCTGTTTTTT
CASSQAWRTGELFF
>TRBD2|NA|TRBV27|TRBJ2-7
TGTGCCAGCAGTCTCAATAGCGGGAGAACCGAGCAGTACTTC
CASSLNSGRTEQYF